The clone carrying this T cell receptor beta chain has more than one count but fewer than ten. Its cognate antigen is unknown. Expressed TCRB transcripts got sequenced, as all isolated RNA was reverse transcribed. Sequencing used immunoSEQ multiplex PCR; TCRdb keeps in-frame clones, though not all of them. The sample shows 150,000 to 180,000 clones, around 10% of them seen only once. The data belong to a study of beta chain features in type 1 diabetes. Study results and caveats: It was among patients, rather than healthy donors, that naive, central memory and Treg TCRB repertoires appeared more similar. The study found fewer insertions and more deletions at VDJ junctions in type 1 diabetes patients. PCR might favor shorter templates, but any such skew would affect patients and controls equally.

The purity of all sorted populations exceeded 95%. V dropped 5 bases and J dropped 3; count of bases not matched to a gene: 7. The CDR3 loop spans 17 amino acids. CDR1 is LNHDA, CDR2 SQIVND, per germline (reference sequence). Input material: central memory CD4+ T cells from blood. The chain couples TRBV19 to TRBJ2-3; 14 bases map to TRBD2. The clonotype was recovered from a man aged 18-30 years in good health. The CDR3 protein is CASSLRTSGGRTDTQYF. The DNA for the CDR3 is TGTGCCAGTAGTCTCCGGACTAGCGGGGGGCGGACAGATACGCAGTATTTT.